Below are 14 T cell receptor beta chains sequenced from a single sample in a study of cytomegalovirus exposure and HLA in healthy donors. Use of 60 Vbeta and 13 Jbeta primers characterized the PCR. Sequencing was performed with immunoSEQ multiplex PCR; in TCRdb, only in-frame clones are kept and a portion is missing. Reported are around 50,000 clones; the ten largest clones contain 5.5% to 7%. The sample consisted of PBMCs. These receptors came from a male donor in good health and CMV-seropositive.

For the CDR3, the DNA is TGTGCCACCACGGACAGGGGGTCTGGCACAGATACGCAGTATTTT. Protein product: CATTDRGSGTDTQYF. V and J are TRBV6-6 and TRBJ2-3; 10 bases are a match to TRBD1. CDR3 length: 15 amino acids. V lost 10 bases and J lost 1; bases outside the gene matches: 8. Germline CDR1 MNHNY, CDR2 SVGAGI (reference sequence).

V gene TRBV6-1 combines with J gene TRBJ2-7; 9 positions match TRBD1. There are 13 residues in the CDR3. The germline V gene encodes CDR1 MNHNS and CDR2 SASEGT. V lost 9 bases, J lost 2 bases, and 5 bases stayed unmatched. CDR3 in amino acids: CASSGTGPYEQYF. The CDR3 coding sequence is TGTGCCAGTTCCGGGACAGGGCCCTACGAGCAGTACTTC.

The chain couples TRBV27 to TRBJ1-1; no firm D call. The germline CDR1 and CDR2 sequences are MNHEY and SMNVEV (reference sequence). CDR3 size: 14 residues. Trimming stripped 2 bases from V and 3 bases from J, with 10 bases between. DNA of the CDR3: TGTGCCAGCAGTTTACGGGGTGGGTACACTGAAGCTTTCTTT. It is translated as CASSLRGGYTEAFF.

This chain links TRBV11-2 with TRBJ2-4; tentatively, D is TRBD1 (5 bases). The germline V and J ends were trimmed by 1 base and 4 bases, with 8 bases remaining between them. The CDR3 runs 14 residues. Germline assignment: CDR1 SGHAT and CDR2 FQNNGV. The CDR3 DNA is TGTGCCAGCAGCTTAGGGCAGGGTAAAAACATTCAGTACTTC. The encoded protein is CASSLGQGKNIQYF.

The chain uses TRBV27 and TRBJ2-1; D is unclear. The ends were cut back, 2 bases at V and 6 bases at J, with 14 bases in the middle. Germline values: CDR1 MNHEY, CDR2 SMNVEV (reference sequence). The CDR3 totals 15 residues. Here the CDR3 DNA reads TGTGCCAGCAGTTTAAGGCTAGGTAGTATCAATGAGCAGTTCTTC. Protein product: CASSLRLGSINEQFF.

The CDR3 here is CASSSQGHYNEQFF. The DNA of the CDR3 is TGTGCCAGCAGCTCACAGGGGCACTACAATGAGCAGTTCTTC. The gene calls are TRBV11-3 and TRBJ2-1; 7 nucleotides line up with TRBD1. The ends lost 4 bases at V and 3 bases at J; junction bases unmatched: 3. The CDR3 loop spans 14 amino acids. From germline, CDR1 is SGHNT and CDR2 YENEEA.

The V gene is TRBV30, the J gene TRBJ2-2; 8 bases fit TRBD2. V lost 2 bases to trimming and J lost 6 bases; unmatched junction nucleotides: 11. The CDR3 runs 16 residues. CDR1 and CDR2 (germline): GTSNPN, SVGIG (reference sequence). This chain's CDR3 is CAWSSPFRGGSGELFF. Written as DNA, the CDR3 is TGTGCCTGGAGTTCCCCCTTCCGGGGGGGCTCCGGGGAGCTGTTTTTT.

The chain uses TRBV7-6 and TRBJ2-7; no reliable D call. From germline, CDR1 is SGHVS and CDR2 FNYEAQ. The CDR3 consists of 15 residues. V was shortened by 1 base and J by 3 bases, with 13 bases between the two germline ends. Here the CDR3 reads CASSLDESVYYEQYF. The DNA of the CDR3 is TGTGCCAGCAGCTTAGATGAGTCCGTCTACTACGAGCAGTACTTC.

The genes are TRBV27 and TRBJ1-2, with 7 bases lining up with TRBD1. The CDR3 loop spans 14 amino acids. In germline, CDR1 is MNHEY, CDR2 SMNVEV (reference sequence). J lost 8 bases, V lost 6 bases, and 12 bases had no gene match. The CDR3 reads CASRDRLLSSGYTF. CDR3 bases: TGTGCCAGCAGGGACAGGCTCCTGTCTAGCGGCTACACCTTC.

The chain carries TRBV7-9 and TRBJ2-7; 12 bases align to TRBD1. The germline V gene encodes CDR1 SEHNR and CDR2 FQNEAQ (reference sequence). CDR3 length: 15 amino acids. The trim removed 4 bases at V and 4 bases at J, leaving 5 bases unmatched. CDR3 sequence (DNA): TGTGCCAGCAGCTGGGGGACAGGGGGCGCGTACGAGCAGTACTTC. As protein: CASSWGTGGAYEQYF. Full variable domain (outside the CDR3, taken from reference TRBV7-9 and TRBJ2-7): DTGVSQNPRHKITKRGQNVTFRCDPISEHNRLYWYRQTLGQGPEFLTYFQNEAQLEKSRLLSDRFSAERPKGSFSTLEIQRTEQGDSAMYLCASSWGTGGAYEQYFGPGTRLTVT.

The chain combines TRBV28 with TRBJ2-5; 15 bases fit TRBD2. The V gene end was trimmed by 5 bases and the J gene end by 5 bases; junction bases not matched to a gene: 6. The germline V gene encodes CDR1 MDHEN and CDR2 SYDVKM. The CDR3 spans 16 residues. CDR3 coding DNA: TGTGCCAGCAGTATGAACGGACTAGCGGGGGGGGAGACCCAGTACTTC. Protein product: CASSMNGLAGGETQYF.

The chain combines TRBV4-2 with TRBJ1-3, with D perhaps matching TRBD1 (6 bases). Germline CDR1 and CDR2: LGHNA and YNFKEQ. The V gene lost 1 base and the J gene lost 0 bases, with 16 bases spanning the gap. CDR3 length equals 18 residues. Here the CDR3 DNA reads TGTGCCAGCAGCCAAGTTGGGGGGGGCTCCGTCTCTGGAAACACCATATATTTT. It translates to CASSQVGGGSVSGNTIYF.

The gene calls are TRBV6-1 and TRBJ2-1; D is ambiguous. CDR3 length equals 14 residues. Trimming cost V 4 bases and J 8 bases, with 15 bases left between them. Germline CDR1 is MNHNS and CDR2 is SASEGT. The CDR3 here is CASSGPRESDEQFF. The CDR3 bases are TGTGCCAGCAGTGGCCCTCGAGAGAGCGATGAGCAGTTCTTC.

The chain carries TRBV30 and TRBJ2-7; 9 positions match TRBD1. The germline V gene has CDR1 GTSNPN and CDR2 SVGIG (reference sequence). The CDR3 covers 13 residues. V gave up 4 bases and J gave up 7 bases; unmatched junction bases: 8. The CDR3 reads CAWTGQGPGEQYF. In nucleotides, the CDR3 is TGTGCCTGGACCGGACAGGGGCCAGGTGAGCAGTACTTC. The full variable domain, in which reference TRBV30 and TRBJ2-7 provide the parts outside the CDR3, is SQTIHQWPATLVQPVGSPLSLECTVEGTSNPNLYWYRQAAGRGLQLLFYSVGIGQISSEVPQNLSASRPQDRQFILSSKKLLLSDSGFYLCAWTGQGPGEQYFGPGTRLTVT.